The entry that follows covers one T cell receptor (beta chain) sequence. This clonotype was detected a few times. Its antigen target is currently unknown. The sample holds no much larger clone one base away, and base qualities are not on file. These data originate in a study of T-cell memory formation after mild COVID-19 (dated by TCRdb to about 2021). Concerning the study at large: TCR sequence clusters from the two donors were found to be largely donor specific. T-cell clones expanding and contracting after mild COVID-19 in two donors were tracked by longitudinal TCRalpha and TCRbeta repertoire sequencing. The cohort comprised two young, previously healthy adult volunteers, one female and one male. On the study overall, not on this receptor specifically: From day 15 to 85, contracting clones showed balanced CD4/CD8 phenotypes, whereas a second wave of clones that expanded from day 15 to 37 leaned towards CD4+. Some responding clones were found in pre-infection memory, which suggests that pre-existing cross-reactive memory T cells took part in the SARS-CoV-2 response. Only a couple of mild cases were covered by the study, and larger cohorts that include severe cases with pre-infection samples were considered necessary. Contracting CD4+ clones turned up mainly in the CM and EM memory subsets, whereas EMRA was where CD8+ clones were enriched. Whether the second-wave clones peaking on day 37 were SARS-CoV-2 specific was not confirmed.

Ficoll-Paque density gradient centrifugation was used to isolate PBMCs. The germline V gene (reference sequence) provides CDR1 SEHNR and CDR2 FQNEAQ. Germline trimming: 3 bases from V, 5 bases from J; junction bases outside gene matches: 7. The CDR3, from cysteine to phenylalanine, totals 18 residues. Only CDR3 DNA remains: 54 bases, in frame from the first base. The instrument was an Illumina NovaSeq 6000. TCRalpha and TCRbeta cDNA libraries were constructed by 5'RACE with constant-segment primers, with sample barcodes and unique molecular identifiers being introduced. RNA was extracted from every sample with Trizol reagent. Library amplification was performed in two PCR steps, and a second sample barcode and Illumina TruSeq adapters were introduced in the second step. Sequencing of the libraries was done on an Illumina NovaSeq, producing 2 x 150 bp paired-end reads. Concerning the study's data processing: Demultiplexing of reads and collapsing into UMI-guided consensus sequences were performed with migec v1.2.7. Using mixcr v2.1.11, UMI consensuses were aligned to TRA and TRB V and J templates and then assembled into clonotypes. A clonotype was counted as expanded or contracted only if both edgeR and NoisET called the change significant, with noise models trained on biological replicates. edgeR calls used a false discovery rate-adjusted p below 0.01 and a log2 fold-change threshold of 1. As an exploratory analysis of dynamics, PCA with hierarchical clustering was applied to max-normalized trajectories of the 1000 most abundant clonotypes. Separately sequenced CD4+ and CD8+ repertoires were used to assign the CD4 or CD8 phenotype of responding clones. In TCRdb, the public reads were trimmed at Q25 with fastp and aligned with MiXCR, with productive beta chains retained. Under each unique CDR3 protein, matching rows form one entry showing the most common genes and DNA. The V and J calls reflect TCRdb's pipeline rather than the authors' work. This sample is represented by roughly 110,000 distinct CDR3 sequences; roughly 20% of them were singletons. Approximately 41% of the sample is taken by the ten largest.

The TCR was taken from a man younger than 35 who had mild COVID-19 (a few samples of this study predate the infection). The sample titles of this study are shuffled in the database, so cell type and time point are left out; the donor was told from shared clones. Sequenced input: PBMCs or a T cell subset sorted from them (not recorded which). The V and J genes are TRBV7-9 and TRBJ2-1, with TRBD2 matching 16 junction bases. The CDR3 loop reads CASSLPSGTSGGDNEQFF. The nucleotide sequence is TGTGCCAGCAGCTTGCCTTCCGGGACTAGCGGGGGGGACAATGAGCAGTTCTTC.